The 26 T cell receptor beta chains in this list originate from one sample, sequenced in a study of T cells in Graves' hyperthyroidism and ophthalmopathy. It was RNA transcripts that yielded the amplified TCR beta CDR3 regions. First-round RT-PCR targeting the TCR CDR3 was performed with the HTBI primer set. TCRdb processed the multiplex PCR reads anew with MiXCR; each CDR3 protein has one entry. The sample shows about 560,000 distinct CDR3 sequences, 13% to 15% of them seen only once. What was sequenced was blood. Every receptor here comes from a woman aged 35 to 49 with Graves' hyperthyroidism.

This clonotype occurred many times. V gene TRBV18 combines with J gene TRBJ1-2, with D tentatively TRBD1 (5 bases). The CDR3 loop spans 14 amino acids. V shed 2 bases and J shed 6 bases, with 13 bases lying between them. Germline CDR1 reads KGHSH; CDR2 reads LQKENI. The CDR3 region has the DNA TGTGCCAGCTCACCAGATATTGGGGCCAATGGCTACACCTTC. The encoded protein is CASSPDIGANGYTF.

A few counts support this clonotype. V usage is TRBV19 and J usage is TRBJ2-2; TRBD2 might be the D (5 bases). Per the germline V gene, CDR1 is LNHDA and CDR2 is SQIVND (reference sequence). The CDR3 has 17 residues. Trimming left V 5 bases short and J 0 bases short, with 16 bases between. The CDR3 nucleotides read TGTGCCAGTAGTTCTACCCCGGGAAGGGCGAACACCGGGGAGCTGTTTTTT. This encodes CASSSTPGRANTGELFF.

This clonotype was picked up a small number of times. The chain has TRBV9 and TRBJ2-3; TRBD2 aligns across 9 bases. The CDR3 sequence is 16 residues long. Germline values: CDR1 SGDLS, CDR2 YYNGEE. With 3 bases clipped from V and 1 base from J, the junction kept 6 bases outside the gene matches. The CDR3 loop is CASSAVAGAGTDTQYF. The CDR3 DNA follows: TGTGCCAGCAGCGCCGTAGCGGGAGCGGGCACAGATACGCAGTATTTT.

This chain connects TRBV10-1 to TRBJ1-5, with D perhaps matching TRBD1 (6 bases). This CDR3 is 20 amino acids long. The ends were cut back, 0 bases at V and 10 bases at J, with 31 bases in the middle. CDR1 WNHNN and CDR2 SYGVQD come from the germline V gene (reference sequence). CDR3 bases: TGCGCCAGCAGTGAGTCCTTGATCATCTTGGACATCAGGGGATTTCACCCCCAGCATTTT. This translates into CASSESLIILDIRGFHPQHF.

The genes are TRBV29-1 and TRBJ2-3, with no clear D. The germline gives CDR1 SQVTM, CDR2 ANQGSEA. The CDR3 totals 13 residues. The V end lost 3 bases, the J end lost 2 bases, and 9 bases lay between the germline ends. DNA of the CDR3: TGCAGCGTTGATTTCGAGACCACAGATACGCAGTATTTT. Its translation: CSVDFETTDTQYF.

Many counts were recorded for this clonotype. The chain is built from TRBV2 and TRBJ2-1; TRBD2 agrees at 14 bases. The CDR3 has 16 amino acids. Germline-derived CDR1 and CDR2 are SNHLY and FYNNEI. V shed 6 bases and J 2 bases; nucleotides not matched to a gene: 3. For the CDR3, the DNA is TGTGCCAGCAGGGGACTAGCGGGAGAGGCCTACAATGAGCAGTTCTTC. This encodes CASRGLAGEAYNEQFF.

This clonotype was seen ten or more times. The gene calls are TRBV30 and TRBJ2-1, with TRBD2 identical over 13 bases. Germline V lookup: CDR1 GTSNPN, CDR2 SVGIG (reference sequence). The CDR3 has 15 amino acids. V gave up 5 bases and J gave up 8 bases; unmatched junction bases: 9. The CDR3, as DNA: TGTGCCTGGGCGCCGGGACTAGCGGGAAGTGATGAGCAGTTCTTC. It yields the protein CAWAPGLAGSDEQFF.

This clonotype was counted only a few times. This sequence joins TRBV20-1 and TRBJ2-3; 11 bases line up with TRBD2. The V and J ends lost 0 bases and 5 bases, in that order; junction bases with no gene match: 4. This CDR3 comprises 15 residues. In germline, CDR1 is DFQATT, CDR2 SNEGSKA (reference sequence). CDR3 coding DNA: TGCAGTGCTAGAGATAGCGGGAGGGCCCAAGATACGCAGTATTTT. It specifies CSARDSGRAQDTQYF.

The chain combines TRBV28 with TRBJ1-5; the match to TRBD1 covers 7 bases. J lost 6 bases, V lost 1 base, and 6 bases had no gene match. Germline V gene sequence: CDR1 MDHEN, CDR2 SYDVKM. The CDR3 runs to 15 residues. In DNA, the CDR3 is TGTGCCAGCAGTTTATTAGACAGGGACGGTCAGCCCCAGCATTTT. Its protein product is CASSLLDRDGQPQHF. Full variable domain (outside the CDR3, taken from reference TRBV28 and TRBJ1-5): DVKVTQSSRYLVKRTGEKVFLECVQDMDHENMFWYRQDPGLGLRLIYFSYDVKMKEKGDIPEGYSVSREKKERFSLILESASTNQTSMYLCASSLLDRDGQPQHFGDGTRLSIL.

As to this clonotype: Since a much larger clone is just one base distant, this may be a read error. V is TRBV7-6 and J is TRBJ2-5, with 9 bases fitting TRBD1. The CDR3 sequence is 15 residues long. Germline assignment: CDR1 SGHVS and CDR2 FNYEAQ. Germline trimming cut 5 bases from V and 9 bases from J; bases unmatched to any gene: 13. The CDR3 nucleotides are TGTGCCAGCAGCGGGGGACAGGGAAGAGGGGAGGCCCAGTACTTC. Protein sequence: CASSGGQGRGEAQYF. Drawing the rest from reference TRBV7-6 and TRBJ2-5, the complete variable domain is GAGVSQSPRYKVTKRGQDVALRCDPISGHVSLYWYRQALGQGPEFLTYFNYEAQQDKSGLPNDRFSAERPEGSISTLTIQRTEQRDSAMYRCASSGGQGRGEAQYFGPGTRLLVL.

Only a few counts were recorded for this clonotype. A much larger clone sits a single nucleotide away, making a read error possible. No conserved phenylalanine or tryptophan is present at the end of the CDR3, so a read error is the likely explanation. CDR3 in amino acids: CASSFGLGAKNIQYL. In nucleotides, the CDR3 is TGCGCCAGCAGCTTTGGGTTAGGAGCCAAAAACATTCAGTACCTC. This chain links TRBV5-1 with TRBJ2-4; D is uncertain. CDR3 length: 15 residues. V lost 2 bases, J lost 0 bases, and 9 bases lay in between. Germline CDR1 SGHRS, CDR2 YFSETQ.

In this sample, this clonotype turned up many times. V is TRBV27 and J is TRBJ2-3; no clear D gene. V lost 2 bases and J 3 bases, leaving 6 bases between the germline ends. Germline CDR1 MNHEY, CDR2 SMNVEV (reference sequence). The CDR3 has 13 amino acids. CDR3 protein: CASSLHGTDTQYF. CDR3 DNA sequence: TGTGCCAGCAGTTTACACGGGACAGATACGCAGTATTTT.

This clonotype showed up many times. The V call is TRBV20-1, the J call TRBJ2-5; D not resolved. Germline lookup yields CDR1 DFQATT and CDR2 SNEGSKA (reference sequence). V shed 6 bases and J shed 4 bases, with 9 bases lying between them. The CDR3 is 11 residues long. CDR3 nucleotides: TGCAGTGCCCGAAGTGGAGAGACCCAGTACTTC. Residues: CSARSGETQYF.

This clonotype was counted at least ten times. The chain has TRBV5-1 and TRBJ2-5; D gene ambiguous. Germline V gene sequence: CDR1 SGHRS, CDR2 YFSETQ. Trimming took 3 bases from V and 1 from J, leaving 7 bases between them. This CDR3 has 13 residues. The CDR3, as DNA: TGCGCCAGCAGCTCGGAACCCCAAGAGACCCAGTACTTC. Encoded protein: CASSSEPQETQYF.

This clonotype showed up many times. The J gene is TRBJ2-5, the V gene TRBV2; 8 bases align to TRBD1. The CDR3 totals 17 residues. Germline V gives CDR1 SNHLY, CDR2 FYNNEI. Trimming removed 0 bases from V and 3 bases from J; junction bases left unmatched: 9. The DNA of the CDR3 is TGTGCCAGCAGTGAAGCGCTGGGCAGGGGGCGAGAAGAGACCCAGTACTTC. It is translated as CASSEALGRGREETQYF.

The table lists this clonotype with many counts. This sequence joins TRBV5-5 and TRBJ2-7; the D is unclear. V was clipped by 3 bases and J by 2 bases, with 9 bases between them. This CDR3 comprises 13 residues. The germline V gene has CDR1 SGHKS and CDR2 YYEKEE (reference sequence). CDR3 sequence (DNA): TGTGCCAGCAGCTCGGTGTGGACCTACGAGCAGTACTTC. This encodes CASSSVWTYEQYF.

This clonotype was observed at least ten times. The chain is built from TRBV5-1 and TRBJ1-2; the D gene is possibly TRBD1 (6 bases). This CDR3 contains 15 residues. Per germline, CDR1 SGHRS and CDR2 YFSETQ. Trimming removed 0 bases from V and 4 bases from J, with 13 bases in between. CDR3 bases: TGCGCCAGCAGCTTGGAGGGGACATATGCCTATGGCTACACCTTC. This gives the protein CASSLEGTYAYGYTF.

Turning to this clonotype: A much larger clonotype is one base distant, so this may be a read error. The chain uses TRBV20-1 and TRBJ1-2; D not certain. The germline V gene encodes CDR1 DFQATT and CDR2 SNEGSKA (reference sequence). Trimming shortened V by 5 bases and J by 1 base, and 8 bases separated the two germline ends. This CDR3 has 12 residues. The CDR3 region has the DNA TGCAGTGCTGCAGACATTAACTATGGCTACACCTTC. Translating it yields CSAADINYGYTF.

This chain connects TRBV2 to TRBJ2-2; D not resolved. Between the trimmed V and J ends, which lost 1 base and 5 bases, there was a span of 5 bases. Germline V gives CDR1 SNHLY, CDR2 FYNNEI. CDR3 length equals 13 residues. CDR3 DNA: TGTGCCAGCAGTGAAGAAGGGACCGGGGAGCTGTTTTTT. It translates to CASSEEGTGELFF.

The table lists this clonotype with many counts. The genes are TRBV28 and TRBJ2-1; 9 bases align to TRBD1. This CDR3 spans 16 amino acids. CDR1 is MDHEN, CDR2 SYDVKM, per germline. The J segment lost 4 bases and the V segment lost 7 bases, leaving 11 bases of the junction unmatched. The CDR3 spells CASTPSGTGQYNEQFF. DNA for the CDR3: TGTGCCAGCACGCCGTCCGGGACAGGGCAATACAATGAGCAGTTCTTC.

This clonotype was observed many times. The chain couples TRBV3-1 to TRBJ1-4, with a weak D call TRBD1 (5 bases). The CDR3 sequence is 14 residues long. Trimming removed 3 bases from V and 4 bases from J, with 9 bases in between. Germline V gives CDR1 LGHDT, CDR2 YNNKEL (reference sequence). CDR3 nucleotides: TGTGCCAGCAGCCACCGGGACGGTAATGAAAAACTGTTTTTT. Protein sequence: CASSHRDGNEKLFF.

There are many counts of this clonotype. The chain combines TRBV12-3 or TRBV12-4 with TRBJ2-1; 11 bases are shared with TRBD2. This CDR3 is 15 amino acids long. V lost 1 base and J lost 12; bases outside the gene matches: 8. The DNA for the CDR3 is TGTGCCAGCAGTTTAGGTCTAGCGGGAGGCCTCGGGCAGTTCTTC. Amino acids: CASSLGLAGGLGQFF.

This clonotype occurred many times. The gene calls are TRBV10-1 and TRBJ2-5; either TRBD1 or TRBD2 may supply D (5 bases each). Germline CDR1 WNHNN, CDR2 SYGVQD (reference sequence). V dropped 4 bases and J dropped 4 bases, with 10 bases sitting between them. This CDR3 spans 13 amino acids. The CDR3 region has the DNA TGCGCCAGCAGTGGGGGGACCGGAGAGACCCAGTACTTC. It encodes CASSGGTGETQYF.

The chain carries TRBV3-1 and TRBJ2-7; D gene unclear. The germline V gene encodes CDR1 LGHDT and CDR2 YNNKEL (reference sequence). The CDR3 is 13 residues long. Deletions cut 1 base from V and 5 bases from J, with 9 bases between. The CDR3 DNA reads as TGTGCCAGCAGCCAAGTTTGGATGGACGAGCAGTACTTC. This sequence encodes CASSQVWMDEQYF.

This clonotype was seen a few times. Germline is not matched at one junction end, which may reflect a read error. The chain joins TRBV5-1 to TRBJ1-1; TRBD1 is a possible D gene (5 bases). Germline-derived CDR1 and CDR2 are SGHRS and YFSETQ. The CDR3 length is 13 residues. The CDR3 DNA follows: TGCGCCAGCAACCGGGGGGAGGACACTGAAGCTTCCTTT. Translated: CASNRGEDTEASF.

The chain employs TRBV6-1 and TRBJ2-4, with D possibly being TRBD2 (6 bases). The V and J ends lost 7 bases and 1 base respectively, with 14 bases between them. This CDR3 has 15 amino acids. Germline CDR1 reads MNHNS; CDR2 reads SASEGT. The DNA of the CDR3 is TGTGCCAGCACATGGACACGGGGGGCCAAAAACATTCAGTACTTC. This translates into CASTWTRGAKNIQYF.